The present T cell receptor (beta chain) was sequenced within a study of cytomegalovirus exposure and HLA in healthy donors (dated 2017 in TCRdb). For the study in its entirety: In an earlier analysis of roughly 590 of the donors, around 300 Gb of sequence data and 90 million to 120 million unique TCR beta sequences from about 179 million T cells were reported. The study profiled the T cell repertoires of 550 to 700 subjects by immunosequencing and related them to cytomegalovirus serostatus. To predict cytomegalovirus infection status, the study combined high-throughput TCR immunosequencing, statistical association of individual TCRs with disease status, and machine learning. Typing coverage differed by locus: A, B, C, DRB1 and DQB1 were typed in about 629-630 donors, DQA1 in about 500, DPA1 in 600 to 610, and DPB1 in approximately 450. Genome-wide SNP genotypes for about 65% of the 666 donors were used in a later genetic analysis, which treated that subset as a discovery cohort. All discovery cohort repertoires had been generated using a single sequencing platform. An early release covering 550 to 650 HLA-typed donors comprised roughly 300 gigabases of sequencing data and approximately 85 million unique TCR sequences. Rather than using new phenotypic data, the later analysis identified candidate immune exposures from TCR beta sequences and from how often those sequences occurred across donors. Donor age, sex, ethnicity and CMV serostatus were collected together with the repertoire data. On average, around 200,000 unique TCR beta nucleotide sequences were sequenced per donor among several hundred genotyped donors of the cohort, with approximately 18% of those sequences being non-productive. Along with the approximately 650-subject first cohort, a separate validation cohort of some 130 different subjects was used. The study aimed to test whether cataloging public T cell receptors could reveal signatures of past pathogen exposure. HLA typing covered class I and class II loci at four-digit resolution. About five DR-DQ haplotypes were handled as single units for association and clustering, since linkage in the cohort was strong. Of the 300 to 450 genotyped donors, roughly 85% fell in the genetic ancestry cluster associated with self-reported Caucasian donors. To decide whether each TCR beta V gene segment behaved as functional or pseudogenic, an earlier analysis of some 600 of the donors relied on high-throughput TCR beta sequencing. A later analysis re-examined previously published TCR beta repertoires from 610 or so donors and added high-resolution HLA genotyping to investigate patterns of TCR occurrence.

Note on this clone: The antigen it binds to is not known. The input lacks base qualities; no much larger clone sits a single base away.

Receptor libraries were prepared by the immunoSEQ multiplex PCR assay. A mixture of 60 forward primers for TCR Vbeta segments and 13 reverse primers for TCR Jbeta segments was used in the multiplex PCR. Amplification of the CDR3 region of rearranged TCR beta genes was performed with a multiplex PCR assay on genomic DNA. On the Illumina HiSeq System, the amplified TCR beta libraries were sequenced as 87-base-pair reads. On the study's bioinformatics: A later analysis counted about 80 million unique TCR beta chains across the 500 to 850 repertoires, and around 9.9 million of these chains were shared by at least two donors. To remove PCR and sequencing errors, raw reads were error-corrected and collapsed into unique sequences using a nearest-neighbor algorithm that merged closely related sequences. V, D and J gene segments were assigned by aligning CDR3 sequences to IMGT reference sequences. For a sequence to be retained, a match of at least six nucleotides was required to both a V gene segment and a J gene segment. Rearrangements were called productive when the CDR3 lacked stop codons and stayed in frame with V and J; all others were non-productive. CDR3 was defined by IMGT convention, running from the second conserved V-encoded cysteine to the conserved J-encoded phenylalanine. Sequences without an unambiguous match to a single V gene segment were excluded from the earlier analysis of over 500 of the donors. In an earlier analysis of some 590 of the donors, V segments were called functional above 56.7% productive rearrangements and were called segregating when the between-donor standard deviation exceeded 5%. To diagnose cytomegalovirus status from the catalog of TCR beta chain sequences, a statistical classification framework was built. In a later analysis, V and J genes were assigned by comparing TCR nucleotide sequences against IMGT/GENE-DB human TR gene sequences. A later analysis assigned CDR3 sequences and most-parsimonious VDJ recombination scenarios with the TCRdist pipeline. In a later analysis, each TCR beta chain was defined by its CDR3 amino acid sequence together with its V-gene family, and reads lacking a unique V-gene family were excluded. In a later analysis, around 600 highly shared, low-generation-probability nucleotide sequences were removed to address suspected cross-contamination and a sequencing artifact. A later analysis calculated a clonal expansion index for each public chain from normalized within-repertoire ranks of inferred template counts. Generation probabilities in a later analysis came from a VDJ recombination model fitted to out-of-frame rearrangements, and those results were checked against IGoR. A later analysis scored TCR-TCR, TCR-HLA and TCR-CMV co-occurrence with hypergeometric tests, applying a repertoire-size bias correction to TCR pairs. A later analysis estimated false discovery rates by permuting HLA or CMV assignments 20 times. In a later analysis, co-occurring TCRs were grouped with DBSCAN, and TCRdist sequence similarity was added when clustering was performed within HLA-allele-positive subsets. Co-occurrence clustering excluded repertoires with fewer than 30,000 or more than 120,000 public chains, plus five with anomalous nucleotide sharing. TCRdb mirrors the immuneACCESS table, restricted to in-frame sequences. Some clones are absent from its copies; in checked studies, under half trace to an unresolved V gene, and the reason for the others is unknown. V and J calls and clone size follow that table, whereas D and trimming were derived from the DNA. In all, the sample holds approximately 130,000 clones, and approximately 84% of those were seen once. The ten largest clones add up to roughly 1.8% of the sample.

The cohort was made up of about 670 healthy bone marrow donors. All cohort members were sampled while nominally healthy, although unrecorded immune exposures were likely present. The donor was CMV seronegative and was included in the group of approximately 350 seronegative cohort members. Every donor gave a peripheral blood sample, and the peripheral blood mononuclear cells from that sample were used for TCR beta sequencing. Genomic DNA extraction from the blood cell samples was performed with the Qiagen DNeasy Blood Extraction Kit. What the work shows at the level of the full study, not this receptor alone: Specific HLA alleles were associated with some 15,000 TCR beta sequences at a false discovery rate of 0.05 in a later analysis. The authors suggested that the approach could potentially be generalized to other disease states and immunological phenotypes. Correlated functional status among segregating V segments might reflect linkage disequilibrium, but an unknown experimental factor could not be ruled out. Several of the top co-occurrence clusters appeared to be linked to parvovirus B19, influenza, CMV and Epstein-Barr virus, according to a later analysis. Compared with equally common non-associated chains, HLA-associated TCR beta chains in a later analysis were more clonally expanded and had lower generation probabilities. An association between a missense DCLRE1C variant and V-gene and J-gene trimming of TCR beta chains was found in a later genetic analysis and replicated in an independent cohort. Compared with the roughly 700-donor mean, donors in an Asian-associated ancestry cluster had fewer N-insertions in productive TCRs, according to a later genetic analysis. HLA typing was unavailable for some donors at each locus, so association tests used only the typed subset. Across donors, most TCR sequences were observed very rarely, whereas some public TCRs were present in many individuals. The classifier was reported to diagnose cytomegalovirus status with high specificity and sensitivity in both the original and validation cohorts. The presence/absence analyses assumed that sequencing depth was roughly uniform across donors, and that assumption may not be true. For the cohort, immune exposure information was limited to CMV serostatus. Most CMV-associated TCR beta chains appeared to be HLA-restricted in a later analysis, and the HLA associations seemed to be driven largely by CMV exposure. The cohort was sequenced for TCR beta chains only, and without alpha or paired-chain data the features that could be detected were limited. Assigning TCR associations to individual alleles was difficult when HLA alleles, especially DR and DQ, strongly co-occurred. Broadly in line with IMGT annotations, most TCR beta V segments showed up in productive rearrangements about 87% or about 30% of the time in an earlier analysis of roughly 590 of the donors. A few of the identified cytomegalovirus-associated TCR beta chains were confirmed in vitro to be specific for cytomegalovirus antigens. According to a later analysis, TCR association rates differed among HLA loci, with DRB1 alleles showing the most associated TCRs and HLA-C alleles showing the fewest. A further reported finding was that TCR beta sequences accurately predicted the HLA-A and HLA-B alleles for most subjects in the first cohort. Roughly 17 rarely observed V segments, including chromosome 9 orphons, were excluded from the earlier analysis of several hundred of the donors because counts were too low. A group of highly shared sequence variants was considered likely to be a technical artifact of the sequencing pipeline. The study gave a list of roughly 150 TCR beta chains associated with cytomegalovirus.

The sequenced sample consisted of PBMCs. The receptor's source is a woman aged 40-49 years in good health and CMV-seronegative.

In nucleotide form, the sequence is TGTGCCAGCAGTGAAGCTTTGGCCTGGGGCAGCCATAATGAAAAACTGTTTTTT. Its protein product is CASSEALAWGSHNEKLFF. This receptor chain uses TRBV6-1 and TRBJ1-4; TRBD1 might be the D gene, on 5 matching bases. From cysteine to phenylalanine, the CDR3 is 18 amino acids long. CDR3 DNA only is kept here, 54 bases in frame from base 1. In the germline V gene, CDR1 corresponds to MNHNS and CDR2 to SASEGT. Trimming removed 0 bases from V and 4 bases from J, leaving 18 bases between the germline ends.